One and the same sample provided the 29 T cell receptor beta chains below, sequenced in a study of CD8 T cells in Susac syndrome. Random hexamers served to reverse transcribe roughly 0.45 to 1 ug RNA. MiXCR was run by TCRdb on the immunoSEQ multiplex PCR reads, yielding one entry per CDR3 protein. Here the sample spans around 140,000 distinct CDR3 sequences, 95% being singletons. Sequencing input: CD4+ T cells from PBMCs. Receptor source: a human donor with Susac syndrome.

The genes are TRBV29-1 and TRBJ1-2; TRBD1 matches at 10 bases. V shed 6 bases and J 4 bases; nucleotides not matched to a gene: 2. Per germline, CDR1 SQVTM and CDR2 ANQGSEA. The CDR3 consists of 12 residues. The CDR3 is CSVDRGGYGYTF. The CDR3 coding sequence is TGCAGCGTGGACAGGGGGGGCTATGGCTACACCTTC.

The chain has TRBV7-2 and TRBJ1-2; 8 nucleotides align to TRBD1. CDR3 size: 15 residues. Unmatched junction bases numbered 10, after V lost 2 bases and J lost 8 bases. Germline CDR1 and CDR2: SGHTA and FQGNSA. The CDR3 coding sequence is TGTGCCAGCAGCTTACACGGACAGGGATCTTACGGCTACACCTTC. It yields the protein CASSLHGQGSYGYTF.

The chain employs TRBV7-9 and TRBJ2-4, with D tentatively TRBD1 or TRBD2 (5 bases each). The germline CDR1 and CDR2 sequences are SEHNR and FQNEAQ (reference sequence). CDR3 length: 14 amino acids. V gave up 4 bases and J gave up 6 bases, with 13 bases separating them. The CDR3 loop is CASSSQEAGNIQYF. In DNA form, the CDR3 reads TGTGCCAGCAGCTCACAGGAGGCTGGAAACATTCAGTACTTC.

The J gene is TRBJ1-2, the V gene TRBV2, with D maybe TRBD1 (6 bases). The V and J ends lost 3 bases and 8 bases respectively, with 13 bases between them. The CDR3 runs 13 residues. Germline CDR1 SNHLY, CDR2 FYNNEI. The CDR3 nucleotides are TGTGCCAGCAGTGAGGAGGGGGGTTTCGGCTACACCTTC. As protein: CASSEEGGFGYTF.

The rearrangement links TRBV7-9 to TRBJ2-3, with a tentative D call TRBD2 (5 bases). The germline V and J ends were trimmed by 2 bases and 4 bases, with 13 bases remaining between them. CDR3 length: 15 amino acids. Per germline, CDR1 SEHNR and CDR2 FQNEAQ (reference sequence). CDR3 in amino acids: CASSLSVGEADTQYF. CDR3 nucleotide sequence: TGTGCCAGCAGCTTAAGCGTGGGAGAGGCAGATACGCAGTATTTT.

The chain combines TRBV9 with TRBJ1-4; TRBD1 agrees at 7 bases. Germline values: CDR1 SGDLS, CDR2 YYNGEE. The CDR3 runs to 17 residues. The trim removed 4 bases at V and 0 bases at J, leaving 9 bases unmatched. The CDR3 DNA follows: TGTGCCAGCAGCCCCAGACAGGGAAAAGCAACTAATGAAAAACTGTTTTTT. It translates to CASSPRQGKATNEKLFF. The complete variable domain, with remaining parts taken from reference TRBV9 and TRBJ1-4, reads DSGVTQTPKHLITATGQRVTLRCSPRSGDLSVYWYQQSLDQGLQFLIQYYNGEERAKGNILERFSAQQFPDLHSELNLSSLELGDSALYFCASSPRQGKATNEKLFFGSGTQLSVL.

V gene TRBV4-3 combines with J gene TRBJ2-1; D not resolved. The CDR3 totals 15 residues. Germline loops: CDR1 LGHNA, CDR2 YSLEER. Trimming shortened V by 1 base and J by 0 bases, and 7 bases separated the two germline ends. Here the CDR3 DNA reads TGCGCCAGCAGCCAAGTGACAAGCTCCTACAATGAGCAGTTCTTC. Encoded protein: CASSQVTSSYNEQFF.

This chain uses TRBV12-3 or TRBV12-4 with TRBJ2-7, with a tentative D call TRBD1 (6 bases). Trimming stripped 5 bases from V and 1 base from J, with 18 bases between. The CDR3 is 16 amino acids. The DNA for the CDR3 is TGTGCCAGCAGTGCCAGGGACATCCGGAAGTCCTACGAGCAGTACTTC. Amino acid sequence: CASSARDIRKSYEQYF.

The chain combines TRBV6-4 with TRBJ1-1; D not resolved. Per the germline V gene, CDR1 is MRHNA and CDR2 is SNTAGT. The V and J ends lost 4 bases and 0 bases respectively, with 6 bases between them. This CDR3 is built from 13 residues. For the CDR3, the DNA is TGTGCCAGCAGTGTTTCCCTGAACACTGAAGCTTTCTTT. Its translation is CASSVSLNTEAFF.

The rearrangement joins TRBV5-1 to TRBJ2-3, with TRBD2 identical over 14 bases. Germline CDR1 and CDR2: SGHRS and YFSETQ. CDR3 length: 19 residues. Trimming removed 3 bases from V and 4 bases from J; junction bases left unmatched: 13. The CDR3 nucleotides read TGCGCCAGCAGCTCGGCGACTAGCGGGGGGGCCATAAGCGCAGATACGCAGTATTTT. Protein product: CASSSATSGGAISADTQYF.

The chain combines TRBV9 with TRBJ2-6; no clear D gene. The CDR3 covers 14 residues. CDR1 is SGDLS, CDR2 YYNGEE, per germline. Trimming took off 4 bases at V and 0 bases at J, with 5 bases between the two ends. For the CDR3, the DNA is TGTGCCAGCAGCAAGGACTCTGGGGCCAACGTCCTGACTTTC. Translated: CASSKDSGANVLTF.

This chain joins TRBV5-6 and TRBJ1-2; tentative D call: TRBD1 (5 bases). Germline CDR1 is SGHDT and CDR2 is YYEEEE. This CDR3 has 16 residues. Trimming removed 0 bases at V and 4 bases at J, with 16 bases between. The CDR3 spells CASSLVGTQAPYGYTF. The CDR3 DNA reads as TGTGCCAGCAGCTTGGTAGGGACCCAAGCCCCCTATGGCTACACCTTC.

The genes are TRBV20-1 and TRBJ1-4; D may be TRBD1 (6 bases). The CDR3 consists of 14 residues. From germline, CDR1 is DFQATT and CDR2 SNEGSKA (reference sequence). Trimming removed 3 bases at V and 7 bases at J, with 15 bases between. CDR3 loop: CSASKQGQSEKLFF. CDR3 in DNA: TGCAGTGCTAGCAAACAGGGTCAATCTGAAAAACTGTTTTTT.

V gene TRBV3-1 combines with J gene TRBJ2-7, with 9 bases identical to TRBD1. The CDR3 is 15 amino acids. Trimming at V came to 6 bases and at J to 2 bases, leaving 8 bases not matched to a gene. Germline CDR1 and CDR2: LGHDT and YNNKEL (reference sequence). CDR3 DNA sequence: TGTGCCAGCAGACGGGGACAGGGAGGGACCTACGAGCAGTACTTC. Its protein product is CASRRGQGGTYEQYF.

The V call is TRBV3-1, the J call TRBJ2-3; D remains unclear. The CDR3 has 17 amino acids. CDR1 is LGHDT and CDR2 is YNNKEL in the germline V gene (reference sequence). Trimming shortened V by 0 bases and J by 4 bases, and 17 bases separated the two germline ends. The CDR3 sequence: CASSQDNGVVVADTQYF. CDR3 DNA: TGTGCCAGCAGCCAAGATAACGGCGTAGTAGTAGCAGATACGCAGTATTTT.

The genes are TRBV30 and TRBJ1-5; 9 nucleotides agree with TRBD1. V lost 2 bases and J lost 6; bases outside the gene matches: 14. This CDR3 is built from 17 residues. From germline, CDR1 is GTSNPN and CDR2 SVGIG (reference sequence). CDR3 loop: CAWSLTSGTGRGQPQHF. The CDR3 DNA reads TGTGCCTGGAGTCTTACATCCGGGACAGGGAGGGGTCAGCCCCAGCATTTT. Complete variable domain (other parts from reference TRBV30 and TRBJ1-5): SQTIHQWPATLVQPVGSPLSLECTVEGTSNPNLYWYRQAAGRGLQLLFYSVGIGQISSEVPQNLSASRPQDRQFILSSKKLLLSDSGFYLCAWSLTSGTGRGQPQHFGDGTRLSIL.

The chain employs TRBV12-3 or TRBV12-4 and TRBJ1-2, with D perhaps TRBD1 (5 bases). The CDR3 is 14 residues long. V lost 6 bases and J 7 bases, leaving 18 bases between the germline ends. The CDR3 DNA reads as TGTGCCAGCAGACTCGGGGCTCTGAGGGGTGGCTACACCTTC. It codes for CASRLGALRGGYTF.

CDR3 loop: CASSLESTGWFTEAFF. CDR3 in DNA: TGCGCCAGCAGCTTGGAGTCCACAGGGTGGTTCACTGAAGCTTTCTTT. The rearrangement uses TRBV5-1 and TRBJ1-1; D perhaps matches TRBD1 (6 bases). The CDR3 runs 16 residues. V lost 0 bases and J 4 bases, leaving 16 bases between the germline ends. The germline V gene has CDR1 SGHRS and CDR2 YFSETQ. The variable domain in full, completed from reference TRBV5-1 and TRBJ1-1, reads KAGVTQTPRYLIKTRGQQVTLSCSPISGHRSVSWYQQTPGQGLQFLFEYFSETQRNKGNFPGRFSGRQFSNSRSEMNVSTLELGDSALYLCASSLESTGWFTEAFFGQGTRLTVV.

The V call is TRBV7-3, the J call TRBJ2-2; TRBD2 might be the D (6 bases). Germline V lookup: CDR1 SGHTA, CDR2 FQGTGA. This CDR3 comprises 14 residues. V was clipped by 1 base and J by 7 bases, with 10 bases between them. Written as DNA, the CDR3 is TGTGCCAGCAGCTTAAGCGGGACGGTCGGGGAGCTGTTTTTT. This gives the protein CASSLSGTVGELFF.

The rearrangement joins TRBV12-3 or TRBV12-4 to TRBJ2-5, with 7 bases aligning to TRBD2. The CDR3 is 14 amino acids. The V gene end was trimmed by 4 bases and the J gene end by 5 bases; junction bases not matched to a gene: 7. The CDR3 spells CASSSGGRGETQYF. As DNA, the CDR3 is TGTGCCAGCAGTTCCGGCGGGAGAGGGGAGACCCAGTACTTC.

The chain recombines TRBV12-3 or TRBV12-4 with TRBJ2-7; D ambiguous. This CDR3 is built from 11 residues. Trimming cost V 6 bases and J 3 bases, with 6 bases left between them. CDR3 coding DNA: TGTGCCAGCAGCCCGGACTACGAGCAGTACTTC. Encoded protein: CASSPDYEQYF.

This chain links TRBV29-1 with TRBJ2-1; D ambiguous. The germline V and J ends were trimmed by 6 bases and 4 bases, with 10 bases remaining between them. This CDR3 contains 12 residues. From germline, CDR1 is SQVTM and CDR2 ANQGSEA. The CDR3 is CSVGRNYNEQFF. CDR3 DNA sequence: TGCAGCGTGGGCAGGAATTACAATGAGCAGTTCTTC.

This clonotype appeared a few times. The V and J genes are TRBV6-4 and TRBJ2-3; D ambiguous. Germline V gene sequence: CDR1 MRHNA, CDR2 SNTAGT. Deletions cut 5 bases from V and 0 bases from J, with 9 bases between. The CDR3 totals 14 residues. In DNA, the CDR3 is TGTGCCAGCAGTCCTGGACGGAGCACAGATACGCAGTATTTT. This encodes CASSPGRSTDTQYF.

The genes are TRBV7-2 and TRBJ2-1; TRBD2 agrees at 11 bases. The germline CDR1 and CDR2 sequences are SGHTA and FQGNSA. The V and J ends lost 1 base and 12 bases, in that order; junction bases with no gene match: 8. CDR3 length equals 15 residues. The CDR3 here is CASSLGTSGLRGQFF. In DNA, the CDR3 is TGTGCCAGCAGCTTAGGGACTAGCGGGCTTCGGGGGCAGTTCTTC. Complete variable domain (other parts from reference TRBV7-2 and TRBJ2-1): GAGVSQSPSNKVTEKGKDVELRCDPISGHTALYWYRQSLGQGLEFLIYFQGNSAPDKSGLPSDRFSAERTGGSVSTLTIQRTQQEDSAVYLCASSLGTSGLRGQFFGPGTRLTVL.

The sample holds one count of this clonotype. The CDR3: CASSAHTGGSYNEQFF. The CDR3 nucleotides are TGTGCCAGCAGCGCACATACAGGGGGCTCCTACAATGAGCAGTTCTTC. The chain couples TRBV9 to TRBJ2-1; 8 positions match TRBD1. The CDR3 totals 16 residues. Germline CDR1 and CDR2: SGDLS and YYNGEE. J lost 0 bases, V lost 3 bases, and 5 bases had no gene match. The whole variable domain, filled in from reference TRBV9 and TRBJ2-1, reads DSGVTQTPKHLITATGQRVTLRCSPRSGDLSVYWYQQSLDQGLQFLIQYYNGEERAKGNILERFSAQQFPDLHSELNLSSLELGDSALYFCASSAHTGGSYNEQFFGPGTRLTVL.

The V gene is TRBV28, the J gene TRBJ1-3, with TRBD1 as a possible D gene (6 bases). CDR1 is MDHEN and CDR2 is SYDVKM in the germline V gene. Trimming stripped 2 bases from V and 2 bases from J, with 7 bases between. This CDR3 is 14 amino acids long. CDR3 sequence reads: CASSLAGAGNTIYF. The CDR3 DNA reads as TGTGCCAGCAGTTTAGCAGGGGCTGGAAACACCATATATTTT.

This rearrangement joins TRBV30 to TRBJ1-1; TRBD1 agrees at 8 bases. The CDR3 length is 13 residues. Trimming at V came to 5 bases and at J to 7 bases, leaving 9 bases not matched to a gene. Germline CDR1 GTSNPN, CDR2 SVGIG (reference sequence). The CDR3 is CAWGRTGRNEAFF. CDR3 bases: TGTGCCTGGGGAAGGACAGGGAGAAATGAAGCTTTCTTT.

The count of this clonotype is one. The genes are TRBV27 and TRBJ2-2, with a weak D call TRBD1 (6 bases). V was shortened by 8 bases and J by 4 bases, with 14 bases between the two germline ends. Germline V lookup: CDR1 MNHEY, CDR2 SMNVEV (reference sequence). CDR3 length equals 14 residues. CDR3 sequence (DNA): TGTGCCAGCCGCCGGACAGACCTCACCGGGGAGCTGTTTTTT. It is translated as CASRRTDLTGELFF.

V is TRBV11-2 and J is TRBJ2-1, with D unresolved. Germline lookup yields CDR1 SGHAT and CDR2 FQNNGV. The CDR3 is 11 amino acids. Trimming cost V 1 base and J 12 bases, with 7 bases left between them. For the CDR3, the DNA is TGTGCCAGCAGCTTAGCGCTGGGGCAGTTCTTC. Amino acids: CASSLALGQFF.